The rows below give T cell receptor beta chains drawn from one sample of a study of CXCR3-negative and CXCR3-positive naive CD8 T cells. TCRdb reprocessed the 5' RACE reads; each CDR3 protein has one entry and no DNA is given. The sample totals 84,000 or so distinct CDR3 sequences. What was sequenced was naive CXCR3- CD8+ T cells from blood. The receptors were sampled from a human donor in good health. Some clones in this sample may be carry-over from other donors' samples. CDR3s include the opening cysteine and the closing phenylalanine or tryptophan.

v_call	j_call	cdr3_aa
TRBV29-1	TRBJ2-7	CSVEDHGSSYEQYF
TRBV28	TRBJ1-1	CASSLGGPYTEAFF
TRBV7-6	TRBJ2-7	CASSFGTDIYEQYF
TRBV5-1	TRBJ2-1	CASSLTSGGAYEQFF
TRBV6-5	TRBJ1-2	CASTPRNNYGYTF
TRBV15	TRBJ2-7	CATSTHRDRGHEQYF
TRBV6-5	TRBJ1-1	CASSLQGDTEAFF
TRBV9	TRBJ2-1	CASSVQGSSYNEQFF
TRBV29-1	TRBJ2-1	CSVMGQGNYNEQFF
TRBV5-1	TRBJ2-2	CASSLEGGNTGELFF